This paragraph covers one T cell receptor beta chain sequence. The antigen is undetermined. The entry originates in a study of T cells expressing NK-cell markers. Study overall: From sorted CD3+CD56+NKG2C+, CD3+CD56+NKG2C- and CD3+CD56-NKG2C+ T cells came the TCR beta repertoires. There were seven HCMV-seropositive donors and one seronegative donor among the eight sequenced. Study-wide points: About 1.0-7.5% of CD8+ T cells in roughly six donors belonged to dominant NKG2C+ clonotypes.

Germline CDR1 is SGDLS and CDR2 is YYNGEE. CDR3 size: 16 residues. 5'RACE template switching built TCR beta cDNA with unique molecular identifiers. TCRdb reprocessed the 5' RACE reads and keeps a single row for each CDR3 protein, giving no DNA. The sample's table shows fewer than 400,000 distinct CDR3 sequences. This clonotype was sampled from a man aged 18 to 69 in good health. The sequenced sample consisted of blood T cells: a sorted CD56 or NKG2C T cell subset, CD4+ or CD8+ T cells, or bulk PBMC T cells (not recorded which). The chain uses TRBV9 and TRBJ2-1; TCRdb calls TRBD2, which cannot be checked without DNA. CDR3 amino acids: CASSVGGLARYNEQFF.